Presented here are 3 T cell receptor beta chains from one specimen sequenced in a study of T cell responses to AZD1222 COVID-19 vaccine. TCRdb keeps only in-frame clones here, not all; method: immunoSEQ multiplex PCR. The sample includes nearly 110,000 clones, 89% seen only once; the top ten take 6% to 7%. Source: peripheral blood, taken on day 0 of AZD1222 vaccination. The receptors come from an adult in good health.

The V call is TRBV21-1, the J call TRBJ1-6; TRBD1, the D gene given by the table, was not confirmed from the DNA. TRBV21-1 is flagged as a pseudogene. This CDR3 is 16 amino acids long. The CDR3 reads CASSKGRGTGGSPLHF. CDR3 nucleotide sequence: TGTGCCAGCAGCAAAGGAAGGGGGACAGGGGGTTCACCCCTCCACTTT.

The rearrangement joins TRBV21-1 to TRBJ2-1. TRBV21-1 is recorded as a pseudogene. The CDR3 extends over 13 amino acids. CDR3 bases: TGTGCCAGCAGCAAAAGGGACTACAATGAGCAGTTCTTC. This sequence encodes CASSKRDYNEQFF.

The chain joins TRBV7-2 to TRBJ1-2, with D possibly matching TRBD1 (6 bases). Trimming shortened V by 3 bases and J by 0 bases, and 11 bases separated the two germline ends. The CDR3 length is 15 residues. Germline-derived CDR1 and CDR2 are SGHTA and FQGNSA. This chain's CDR3 is CASSFGGRANYGYTF. The CDR3 region has the DNA TGTGCCAGCAGCTTCGGGGGCAGAGCTAACTATGGCTACACCTTC.